This TCR beta chain was retrieved from a study of blood T cell repertoires in COVID-19. The CDR3 is made up of 13 amino acids. Germline V gene data show CDR1 as SGHNT and CDR2 as YYREEE (reference sequence). V lost 0 bases and J lost 6, with 10 bases in between. Assignment of participants to cohorts was predicated upon participant-reported clinical history. Data came from immunoSEQ multiplex PCR; TCRdb stores just in-frame clones and leaves some out. The table shows about 180,000 clones, with roughly 87% occurring only once. Sequencing input: PBMCs or T cells enriched from blood (not recorded which). This TCR was recovered from a human donor with acute COVID-19. The donor label of this sample is uncertain. The chain joins TRBV5-4 to TRBJ2-7; possible D gene TRBD2, 6 bases. DNA of the CDR3: TGTGCCAGCAGCTTGGCGGGGGTATCCGAGCAGTACTTC. The encoded protein is CASSLAGVSEQYF. The complete variable domain, with remaining parts taken from reference TRBV5-4 and TRBJ2-7, reads ETGVTQSPTHLIKTRGQQVTLRCSSQSGHNTVSWYQQALGQGPQFIFQYYREEENGRGNFPPRFSGLQFPNYSSELNVNALELDDSALYLCASSLAGVSEQYFGPGTRLTVT.